This T cell receptor (beta chain) was captured by sequencing in a study of molecular identifiers for immune sequencing clone quantification. A single record per CDR3 protein comes from TCRdb applying MiXCR to the PCR reads. The sample lists more than 70,000 distinct CDR3 sequences, about 21% seen once, with 1.1% in the top ten. The J segment lost 5 bases and the V segment lost 6 bases, leaving 10 bases of the junction unmatched. Germline V gene sequence: CDR1 SNHLY, CDR2 FYNNEI. The CDR3 totals 15 residues. V gene TRBV2 combines with J gene TRBJ2-7; 10 bases align to TRBD2. The receptor was isolated from a human donor in good health. Some libraries in this study had Jurkat cell RNA spiked in. Source material: naive CD8+ T cells from blood, with Jurkat cell RNA spiked in. Subset noted: FACS-sorted CD8+CD4-CCR7+CD45RA+ naive T cells. DNA for the CDR3: TGTGCCAGCAGAGGGACTAGCGAGCCCCCCCACGAGCAGTACTTC. This codes for CASRGTSEPPHEQYF.